This TCR beta chain comes out of a study of OX40 agonist ivuxolimab in advanced cancers. The protocol was immunoSEQ multiplex PCR, while the TCRdb copy is restricted to in-frame clones and leaves out a portion. Of 50,000 to 65,000 clones in the sample, more than 80% were seen once. The germline gives CDR1 LNHNV, CDR2 YYDKDF (reference sequence). The CDR3 runs to 14 residues. With 1 base removed from V and 0 bases from J, the gap between germline ends came to 7 bases. The sample consisted of CD4+ or CD8+ T cells sorted from blood, taken in a trial of the OX40 agonist ivuxolimab. The clonotype was recovered from an adult with an advanced solid tumor such as melanoma, head and neck, liver or kidney cancer. V gene TRBV15 combines with J gene TRBJ2-7; no clear D gene. CDR3 amino acids: CATSRGLPSYEQYF. The CDR3 coding sequence is TGTGCCACCAGCAGAGGGCTCCCCTCCTACGAGCAGTACTTC.